Listed below are T cell receptor beta chains from one sample, sequenced in a study of OX40 agonist ivuxolimab in advanced cancers. TCRdb keeps only in-frame clones here, not all; method: immunoSEQ multiplex PCR. The sample includes about 69,000 clones, 85% to 90% of them seen just once. The specimen comprised CD4+ or CD8+ T cells sorted from blood, sampled in a trial of the OX40 agonist ivuxolimab. These receptors all stem from an adult with an advanced solid tumor such as melanoma, head and neck, liver or kidney cancer. The CDR3 runs from the conserved cysteine through the conserved F or W. A D gene is named only where the DNA matches it firmly. Some rows have no size entry. The others give once, few or many, or a class for an expanded clone.

CDR3nt	CDR3aa	abundance	d_gene	v_gene	j_gene
TGTGCCAGCAGTTTTTCGGAGTCACTACTTAGGAACACTGAAGCTTTCTTT	CASSFSESLLRNTEAFF	.	.	TRBV28	TRBJ1-1
TGTGCCAGCAGCTTAACCTACGACGGGACCCATTTTTACGCGCAGTATTTT	CASSLTYDGTHFYAQYF	.	.	TRBV7-9	TRBJ2-3
TGTGCCAGCAGCTTAGGGGGAGATGGGTTGTACAATGAGCAGTTCTTC	CASSLGGDGLYNEQFF	once	.	TRBV11-2	TRBJ2-1
TGTGCCAGTAGTATTCTCTTTTACGAAGGGTACAATGAGCAGTTCTTC	CASSILFYEGYNEQFF	.	.	TRBV19	TRBJ2-1
TGTGCCAGCAGTCTCGGGCTTAATCAGCCCCAGCATTTT	CASSLGLNQPQHF	.	.	TRBV6-5	TRBJ1-5
TGTGCCAGCAGTTCCATGGACAGTAATCAGCCCCAGCATTTT	CASSSMDSNQPQHF	.	.	TRBV27	TRBJ1-5
TGCGCCAGCAGCCAAGTTGGGAGTTCAAACACCGGGGAGCTGTTTTTT	CASSQVGSSNTGELFF	once	.	TRBV4-1	TRBJ2-2
TGTGCCAGCAGTGTTCTCTCGGACAACTACGAGCAGTACTTC	CASSVLSDNYEQYF	once	.	TRBV6-1	TRBJ2-7
TGTGCCAGCAGCGAACTAGCGGGGGGCCAATTCTACAATGAGCAGTTCTTC	CASSELAGGQFYNEQFF	.	TRBD2	TRBV11-2	TRBJ2-1
TGTGCCAGTAGTAAGTCCCCAGAGGGTAGCACAGATACGCAGTATTTT	CASSKSPEGSTDTQYF	.	.	TRBV19	TRBJ2-3
TGCGCCAGCAGCCAGGGGACTAGCGGGGATGAGCAGTTCTTC	CASSQGTSGDEQFF	.	TRBD2	TRBV4-3	TRBJ2-1
TGCGCCAGCAGCTTGCAGCCAACCATGAACACTGAAGCTTTCTTT	CASSLQPTMNTEAFF	.	.	TRBV5-1	TRBJ1-1
TGTGCCAGCAGCCTAGAGGGATACAATCAGCCCCAGCATTTT	CASSLEGYNQPQHF	.	.	TRBV7-2	TRBJ1-5
TGCGCCAGCTACGAACTCTTGGGGGGGGGCCTCAATGAGCAGTTCTTC	CASYELLGGGLNEQFF	.	.	TRBV4-1	TRBJ2-1
TGCGCCAGCAGCCAAGATCTTACATCTTCATGGGAGACCCAGTACTTC	CASSQDLTSSWETQYF	.	.	TRBV4-3	TRBJ2-5
TGCAGCGTTGAAACAACCAATCTACAGGGTACAGATACGCAGTATTTT	CSVETTNLQGTDTQYF	.	.	TRBV29-1	TRBJ2-3
TGTGCCAGTAGTATCCCAGGGGGTAATCAGCCCCAGCATTTT	CASSIPGGNQPQHF	.	TRBD1	TRBV19	TRBJ1-5
TGCGCCAGCAGCCAAGATACCGGGAGCGGCTACACCTTC	CASSQDTGSGYTF	few	.	TRBV4-1	TRBJ1-2
TGTGCCAGTAGCCCGGGAGTGACAGGGCTGTACTATGGCTACACCTTC	CASSPGVTGLYYGYTF	.	TRBD1	TRBV19	TRBJ1-2
TGTGCCAGCAGTCCTAGCGGGAGGAGGACCTACGAGCAGTACTTC	CASSPSGRRTYEQYF	.	TRBD2	TRBV27	TRBJ2-7
TGTGCCAGTAGTAACCTGGACAGGGGTTATAGCAATCAGCCCCAGCATTTT	CASSNLDRGYSNQPQHF	once	TRBD1	TRBV19	TRBJ1-5
TGTGCCAGTAGCCTTCAGGGGGAGGTGGCTGAAGCTTTCTTT	CASSLQGEVAEAFF	.	TRBD1	TRBV19	TRBJ1-1
TGTGCCAGCAGCGTAGGGGGAGGGCGGGATGAGCAGTTCTTC	CASSVGGGRDEQFF	.	TRBD2	TRBV9	TRBJ2-1
TGTGCCACCAGCAGAGATAAGGGCTCCTACGAGCAGTACTTC	CATSRDKGSYEQYF	.	.	TRBV15	TRBJ2-7
TGTGCCAGTAGTATTGGACAAATCTACGAGCAGTACTTC	CASSIGQIYEQYF	.	.	TRBV19	TRBJ2-7
TGTGCCAGCAGTTTGTCAGGGGGCCACACAGATACGCAGTATTTT	CASSLSGGHTDTQYF	few	TRBD1	TRBV27	TRBJ2-3
TGTGCCAGCAGCCCGCCTAGCGGGAGGGTCATCAATGAGCAGTTCTTC	CASSPPSGRVINEQFF	.	TRBD2	TRBV5-4	TRBJ2-1
TGTGCCAGCGGGTTGCTAGGGTCCGACTATGGCTACACCTTC	CASGLLGSDYGYTF	.	.	TRBV27	TRBJ1-2
TGTGCCAGTAGTATAAGTAGCGGGAGGGTATCCTACAATGAGCAGTTCTTC	CASSISSGRVSYNEQFF	.	TRBD2	TRBV19	TRBJ2-1
TGTGCCAGCAGACCGATCGAGGATAGCTCCTACAATGAGCAGTTCTTC	CASRPIEDSSYNEQFF	.	.	TRBV7-9	TRBJ2-1
TGTGCCAGCGAACTGACAGGACTCACCGGGGAGCTGTTTTTT	CASELTGLTGELFF	.	.	TRBV7-9	TRBJ2-2
TGCGCCAGCAGCCAAGAAGTAGGACATGACTATGGCTACACCTTC	CASSQEVGHDYGYTF	.	.	TRBV4-1	TRBJ1-2
TGTGCCAGCAGTCCTGCCCTATTAGTTGAAAAACTGTTTTTT	CASSPALLVEKLFF	.	.	TRBV27	TRBJ1-4
TGTGCCAGTAGTCCCGCCAGGTATCTCAATCAGCCCCAGCATTTT	CASSPARYLNQPQHF	.	.	TRBV19	TRBJ1-5
TGTGCCAGCAGCTTAGGTGGGCCCTTCAATGAGCAGTTCTTC	CASSLGGPFNEQFF	.	.	TRBV7-6	TRBJ2-1
TGTGCCACCTCGGACAGAACATCCTACGAGCAGTACTTC	CATSDRTSYEQYF	.	.	TRBV28	TRBJ2-7
TGTGCCAGCAGTTTTTTGGGGGAATGGGGCTACGAGCAGTACTTC	CASSFLGEWGYEQYF	.	.	TRBV27	TRBJ2-7
TGTGCCAGCAGTCGTCGGGACGGAGCCTACGAGCAGTACTTC	CASSRRDGAYEQYF	.	.	TRBV11-1	TRBJ2-7
TGTGCCTGGAGTGAAAGCGAAAAACTGTTTTTT	CAWSESEKLFF	once	.	TRBV30	TRBJ1-4
TGTGCCACCAGCAGAGAGTATCCGGGACAGGGGACCTACGAGCAGTACTTC	CATSREYPGQGTYEQYF	once	TRBD1	TRBV15	TRBJ2-7
TGTGCCAGCAGCGCCGATGCTAGCGTTCCAGATACGCAGTATTTT	CASSADASVPDTQYF	once	.	TRBV9	TRBJ2-3
TGTGCCAGCAGCTTAGGCCAGGGGGACTACGAGCAGTACTTC	CASSLGQGDYEQYF	.	TRBD1	TRBV7-9	TRBJ2-7
TGTGCCAGCACTGCTAGCGGGAACTACAATGAGCAGTTCTTC	CASTASGNYNEQFF	.	TRBD2	TRBV5-6	TRBJ2-1
TGTGCCAGCAGCAAAGTTGAGGGACAGGGGTCTCCCAACCATCGCTACGAGCAGTACTTC	CASSKVEGQGSPNHRYEQYF	.	.	TRBV21-1	TRBJ2-7
TGTGCCAGCAGCGATTTTAGTGGACTTAGGGCCTACGAGCAGTACTTC	CASSDFSGLRAYEQYF	.	.	TRBV7-9	TRBJ2-7
TGTGCCAGCAGCCCCCGCGACTACAATGAGCAGTTCTTC	CASSPRDYNEQFF	.	.	TRBV9	TRBJ2-1
TGCAGCGGACAGGGGCTACACGAGCAGTACTTC	CSGQGLHEQYF	.	TRBD1	TRBV29-1	TRBJ2-7
TGTGCCAGCAGCTACGGACTGTACTCTGGGGCCAACGTCCTGACTTTC	CASSYGLYSGANVLTF	.	.	TRBV5-6	TRBJ2-6
TGTGCCAGCAGCTTATTCGGGGGCGGTATGGAGACCCAGTACTTC	CASSLFGGGMETQYF	.	.	TRBV7-9	TRBJ2-5
TGTGCCAGCAGCTGGTTCCCGGATAGCGGGAGTTTTAGCGAGCAGTACTTC	CASSWFPDSGSFSEQYF	.	TRBD2	TRBV7-8	TRBJ2-7
TGTGCCACCAGCACATTAGGGCCGGTGGGGGATACGCAGTATTTT	CATSTLGPVGDTQYF	.	.	TRBV15	TRBJ2-3
TGTGCCAGCAGCTTGGGGGACGAGCAGTACTTC	CASSLGDEQYF	.	.	TRBV5-6	TRBJ2-7
TGTGCCACCAGCCAGGGTGGCTATCAGCCCCAGCATTTT	CATSQGGYQPQHF	.	.	TRBV15	TRBJ1-5
TGTGCCAGCAGTTACAGGGCAGGTCATGGCTACACCTTC	CASSYRAGHGYTF	.	.	TRBV6-5	TRBJ1-2
TGTGCCAGCAGTCGGGGACCGTACACCGGGGAGCTGTTTTTT	CASSRGPYTGELFF	.	.	TRBV6-5	TRBJ2-2